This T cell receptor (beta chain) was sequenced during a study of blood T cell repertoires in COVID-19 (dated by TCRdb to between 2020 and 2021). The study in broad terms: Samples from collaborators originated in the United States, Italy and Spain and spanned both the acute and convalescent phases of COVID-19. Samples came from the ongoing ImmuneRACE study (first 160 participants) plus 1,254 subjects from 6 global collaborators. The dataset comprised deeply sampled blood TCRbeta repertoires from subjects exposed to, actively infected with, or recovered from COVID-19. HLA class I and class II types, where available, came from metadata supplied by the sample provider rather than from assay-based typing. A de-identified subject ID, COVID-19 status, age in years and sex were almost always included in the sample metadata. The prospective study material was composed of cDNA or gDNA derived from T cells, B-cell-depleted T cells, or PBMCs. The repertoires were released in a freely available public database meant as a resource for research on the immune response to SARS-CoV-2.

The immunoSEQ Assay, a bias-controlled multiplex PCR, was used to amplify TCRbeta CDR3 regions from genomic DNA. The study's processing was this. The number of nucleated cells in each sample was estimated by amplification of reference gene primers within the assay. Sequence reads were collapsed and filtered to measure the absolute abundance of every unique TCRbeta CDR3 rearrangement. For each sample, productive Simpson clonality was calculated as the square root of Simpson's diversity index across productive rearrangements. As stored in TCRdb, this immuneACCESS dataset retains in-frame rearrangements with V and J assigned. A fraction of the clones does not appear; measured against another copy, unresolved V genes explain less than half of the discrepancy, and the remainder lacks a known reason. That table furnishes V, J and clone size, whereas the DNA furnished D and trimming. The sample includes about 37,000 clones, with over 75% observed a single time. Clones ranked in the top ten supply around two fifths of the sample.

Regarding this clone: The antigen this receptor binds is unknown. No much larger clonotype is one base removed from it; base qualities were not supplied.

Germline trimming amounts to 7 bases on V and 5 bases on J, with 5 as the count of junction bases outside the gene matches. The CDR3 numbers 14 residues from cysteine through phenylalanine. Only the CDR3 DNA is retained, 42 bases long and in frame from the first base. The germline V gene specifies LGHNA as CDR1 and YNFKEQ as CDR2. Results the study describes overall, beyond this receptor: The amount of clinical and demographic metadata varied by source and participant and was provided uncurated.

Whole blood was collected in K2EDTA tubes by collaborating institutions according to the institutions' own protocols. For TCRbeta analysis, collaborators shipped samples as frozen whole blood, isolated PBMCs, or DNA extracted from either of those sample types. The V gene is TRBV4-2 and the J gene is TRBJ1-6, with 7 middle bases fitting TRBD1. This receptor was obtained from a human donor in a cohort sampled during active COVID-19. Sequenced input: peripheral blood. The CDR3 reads CASNLGQNNSPLHF. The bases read TGTGCCAGCAACCTGGGACAGAATAATTCACCCCTCCACTTT.